The sample holds many counts of the clone carrying this TCR beta chain. Its antigen is currently unknown. With 7 bases clipped from V and 5 bases from J, the junction kept 5 bases outside the gene matches. Germline-derived CDR1 and CDR2 are ENHRY and SYGVKD. CDR3 length: 13 amino acids. The data are from a study of response to subunit inactivated influenza vaccine. Study-level results: Few additional T cells are recruited per seasonal influenza vaccination, authors suggested.

TCRdb independently ran MiXCR on the RT-PCR reads; one entry per CDR3 protein. This table holds fewer than 700,000 distinct CDR3 sequences, approximately 13% found once. The chain is built from TRBV10-3 and TRBJ2-7; 10 bases match TRBD1. Sample: PBMCs from blood, taken about 6 weeks after vaccination. This TCR was sampled from a middle-aged man who received an inactivated influenza vaccine. CDR3 DNA sequence: TGTGCCATCAAACCGGGACAGGGGAACGAGCAGTACTTC. This encodes CAIKPGQGNEQYF.